A selection of T cell receptor beta chains follows, all from one sample in a study of tumor-infiltrating lymphocytes in primary liver carcinoma. Using its own MiXCR run on the multiplex PCR reads, TCRdb lists one record per CDR3 protein. Of 300,000 to 400,000 distinct CDR3 sequences in the sample, 65% were seen once. The sequencing input was peripheral blood. All receptors come from a man aged 40-50 years with primary liver carcinoma and hepatitis B virus infection. The CDR3 runs from the conserved cysteine through the conserved F or W. The order of the fields is D gene, J gene, V gene, clone size, CDR3 DNA, CDR3 protein. The D gene is left open where the match is weak. Size is omitted from some rows. Given values are once, few, many or a class for expanded clones.

D gene: NA; J gene: TRBJ2-7; V gene: TRBV6-5; clone size: NA; CDR3 DNA: TGTGCCAGCAGTTACTCTAACAGCAAGAGCTCCTACGAGCAGTACTTC; CDR3 protein: CASSYSNSKSSYEQYF
D gene: TRBD1; J gene: TRBJ2-1; V gene: TRBV6-6; clone size: many; CDR3 DNA: TGTGCCAGCAGTTTGACAGGGGTCTCCTACAATGAGCAGTTCTTC; CDR3 protein: CASSLTGVSYNEQFF
D gene: NA; J gene: TRBJ1-2; V gene: TRBV10-3; clone size: NA; CDR3 DNA: TGTGCCACCGGGGGAACGCTCGGCTACACCTTC; CDR3 protein: CATGGTLGYTF
D gene: TRBD2; J gene: TRBJ2-7; V gene: TRBV10-3; clone size: few; CDR3 DNA: TGTGCCATCAGTGGGCCTGGACTAGCTTACGAGCAGTACTTC; CDR3 protein: CAISGPGLAYEQYF
D gene: NA; J gene: TRBJ1-1; V gene: TRBV6-1; clone size: NA; CDR3 DNA: TGTGCCAGCAGCCCAATTACAGGGAACACTGAAGCTTTCTTT; CDR3 protein: CASSPITGNTEAFF
D gene: TRBD2; J gene: TRBJ2-1; V gene: TRBV5-1; clone size: NA; CDR3 DNA: TGCGCCAGCAGATTCGAAATAGCGGGAGCCGATGAGCAGTTCTTC; CDR3 protein: CASRFEIAGADEQFF
D gene: NA; J gene: TRBJ2-7; V gene: TRBV28; clone size: NA; CDR3 DNA: TGTGTCACGGGGGCCTACGAGCAGTACTTC; CDR3 protein: CVTGAYEQYF
D gene: TRBD2; J gene: TRBJ2-1; V gene: TRBV14; clone size: NA; CDR3 DNA: TGTGCCAGCAGCCAAACGGGGGAGGGCCTGCTCCATGAGCAGTTCTTC; CDR3 protein: CASSQTGEGLLHEQFF
D gene: NA; J gene: TRBJ2-1; V gene: TRBV6-1; clone size: NA; CDR3 DNA: TGTGCCAGCCACGCGGTGCGTGGGGGTTACAATGAGCGGTTCTTC; CDR3 protein: CASHAVRGGYNERFF
D gene: NA; J gene: TRBJ2-3; V gene: TRBV10-3; clone size: few; CDR3 DNA: TGTGCCGCAAAACCGGGACACAACACAGATACGCAGTATTTT; CDR3 protein: CAAKPGHNTDTQYF
D gene: NA; J gene: TRBJ2-7; V gene: TRBV11-2; clone size: NA; CDR3 DNA: TGTGCCAGCAGCCATTTAGGACAAACCTACGAGCAGCACTTC; CDR3 protein: CASSHLGQTYEQHF
D gene: NA; J gene: TRBJ2-2; V gene: TRBV5-6; clone size: NA; CDR3 DNA: TGTGCCAGCAGCTTCGGGGGTGTATCGAACACCGGGGAGCCGTTCTTT; CDR3 protein: CASSFGGVSNTGEPFF
D gene: NA; J gene: TRBJ2-7; V gene: TRBV7-9; clone size: NA; CDR3 DNA: TGTGCCAGCAGCCGGGGGCAGGGGGTTTATTACGAGCAGTACTTC; CDR3 protein: CASSRGQGVYYEQYF
D gene: NA; J gene: TRBJ2-1; V gene: TRBV4-2; clone size: few; CDR3 DNA: TGTGCCAGCAGCCAAGAACTAGAAACGAATGAGCAGTTCTTC; CDR3 protein: CASSQELETNEQFF
D gene: NA; J gene: TRBJ2-7; V gene: TRBV11-2; clone size: NA; CDR3 DNA: TGTGCCAGCAGCTTCTGGACATGGGGGGACGAGCAGTATTTC; CDR3 protein: CASSFWTWGDEQYF
D gene: NA; J gene: TRBJ2-7; V gene: TRBV5-6; clone size: NA; CDR3 DNA: TGTGCCAGCAGCCGGCTGCCTGGGGCCTACGAGCAGTACTTC; CDR3 protein: CASSRLPGAYEQYF
D gene: NA; J gene: TRBJ1-4; V gene: TRBV13; clone size: few; CDR3 DNA: TGTGCCAGCAGTCTCAGGGAGAGTGAAAAACTGTTTTTT; CDR3 protein: CASSLRESEKLFF
D gene: NA; J gene: TRBJ1-5; V gene: TRBV11-2; clone size: NA; CDR3 DNA: TGTGCCAACAGCCCGGGACGGCTTAGCAATCAGCCCCAGCATTTT; CDR3 protein: CANSPGRLSNQPQHF
D gene: NA; J gene: TRBJ2-7; V gene: TRBV6-6; clone size: many; CDR3 DNA: TGTGCCAGCAGTTACGTAGAGGGCCCCTACGAGCAGTACTTC; CDR3 protein: CASSYVEGPYEQYF
D gene: NA; J gene: TRBJ2-6; V gene: TRBV28; clone size: NA; CDR3 DNA: TGTGCCAGCCGTCATAGCTCTGGGGCCAACGTCCTGACTTTC; CDR3 protein: CASRHSSGANVLTF
D gene: NA; J gene: TRBJ2-5; V gene: TRBV24-1; clone size: few; CDR3 DNA: TGTGCCACCAGTGATTCTGGCGGGGGCTGGCTGGAGACCCAGTACTTC; CDR3 protein: CATSDSGGGWLETQYF